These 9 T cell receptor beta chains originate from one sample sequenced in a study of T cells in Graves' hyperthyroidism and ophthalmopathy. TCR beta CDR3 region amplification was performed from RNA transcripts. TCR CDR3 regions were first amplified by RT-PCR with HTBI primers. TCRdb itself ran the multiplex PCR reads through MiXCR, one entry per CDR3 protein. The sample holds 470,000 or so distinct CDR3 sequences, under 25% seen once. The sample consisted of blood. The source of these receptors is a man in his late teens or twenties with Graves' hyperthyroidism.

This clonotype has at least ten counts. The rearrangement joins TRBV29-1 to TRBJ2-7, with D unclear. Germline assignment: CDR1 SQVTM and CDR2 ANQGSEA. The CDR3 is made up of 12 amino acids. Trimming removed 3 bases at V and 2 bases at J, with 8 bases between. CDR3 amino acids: CSVDVGTYEQYF. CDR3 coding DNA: TGCAGCGTTGATGTGGGAACCTACGAGCAGTACTTC.

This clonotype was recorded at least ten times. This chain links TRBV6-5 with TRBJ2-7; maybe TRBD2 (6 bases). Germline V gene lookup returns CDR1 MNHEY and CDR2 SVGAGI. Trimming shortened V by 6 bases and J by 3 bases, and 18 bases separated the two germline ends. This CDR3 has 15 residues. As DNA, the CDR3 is TGTGCCAGCAGGGGCGTGCGTGGGGGGTTCTACGAGCAGTACTTC. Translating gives CASRGVRGGFYEQYF.

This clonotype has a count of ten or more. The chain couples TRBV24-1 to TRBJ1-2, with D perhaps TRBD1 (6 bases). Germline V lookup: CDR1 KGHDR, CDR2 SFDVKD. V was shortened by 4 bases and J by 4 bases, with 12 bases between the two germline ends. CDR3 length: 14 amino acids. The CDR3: CATSDPGQSYGYTF. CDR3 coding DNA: TGTGCCACCAGTGACCCTGGACAGTCCTATGGCTACACCTTC.

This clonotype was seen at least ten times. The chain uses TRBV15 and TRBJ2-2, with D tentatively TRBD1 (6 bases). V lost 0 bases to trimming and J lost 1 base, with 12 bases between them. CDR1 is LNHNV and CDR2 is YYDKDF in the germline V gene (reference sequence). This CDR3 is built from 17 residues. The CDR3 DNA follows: TGTGCCACCAGCAGAGATCGGACAGCAATGAACACCGGGGAGCTGTTTTTT. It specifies CATSRDRTAMNTGELFF.

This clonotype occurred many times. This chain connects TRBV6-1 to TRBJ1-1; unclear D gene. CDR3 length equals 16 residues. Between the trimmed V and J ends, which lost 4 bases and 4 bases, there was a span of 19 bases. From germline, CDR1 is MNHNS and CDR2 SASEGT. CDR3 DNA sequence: TGTGCCAGCAGTGCTATTGGCGGCGGGTGGTTCACTGAAGCTTTCTTT. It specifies CASSAIGGGWFTEAFF.

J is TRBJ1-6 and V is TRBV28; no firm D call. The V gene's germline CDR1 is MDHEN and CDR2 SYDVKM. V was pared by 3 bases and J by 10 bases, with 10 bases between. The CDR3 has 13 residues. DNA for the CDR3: TGTGCCAGCAGTTTGAGGGATTGGTCACCCCTCCACTTT. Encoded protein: CASSLRDWSPLHF.

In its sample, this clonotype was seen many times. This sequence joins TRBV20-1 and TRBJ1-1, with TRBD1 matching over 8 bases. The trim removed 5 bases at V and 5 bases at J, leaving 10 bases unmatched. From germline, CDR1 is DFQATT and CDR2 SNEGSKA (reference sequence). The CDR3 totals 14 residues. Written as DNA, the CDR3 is TGCAGTGCTCTTCTAGGGACAGGCGGGACTGAAGCTTTCTTT. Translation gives CSALLGTGGTEAFF.

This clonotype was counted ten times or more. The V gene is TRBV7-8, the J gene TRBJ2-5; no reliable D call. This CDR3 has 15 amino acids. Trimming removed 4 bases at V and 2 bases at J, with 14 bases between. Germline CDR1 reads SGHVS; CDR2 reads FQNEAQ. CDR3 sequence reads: CASSSSWNFQETQYF. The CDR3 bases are TGTGCCAGCAGCTCATCCTGGAACTTTCAAGAGACCCAGTACTTC.

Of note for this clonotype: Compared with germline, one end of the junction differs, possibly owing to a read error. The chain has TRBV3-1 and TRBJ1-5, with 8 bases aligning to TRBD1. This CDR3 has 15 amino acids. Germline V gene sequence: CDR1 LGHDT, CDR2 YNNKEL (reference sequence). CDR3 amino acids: CASSHPDRGKQPQHF. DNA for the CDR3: TGTGCCAGCAGCCATCCCGACAGGGGCAAACAGCCCCAGCATTTT.